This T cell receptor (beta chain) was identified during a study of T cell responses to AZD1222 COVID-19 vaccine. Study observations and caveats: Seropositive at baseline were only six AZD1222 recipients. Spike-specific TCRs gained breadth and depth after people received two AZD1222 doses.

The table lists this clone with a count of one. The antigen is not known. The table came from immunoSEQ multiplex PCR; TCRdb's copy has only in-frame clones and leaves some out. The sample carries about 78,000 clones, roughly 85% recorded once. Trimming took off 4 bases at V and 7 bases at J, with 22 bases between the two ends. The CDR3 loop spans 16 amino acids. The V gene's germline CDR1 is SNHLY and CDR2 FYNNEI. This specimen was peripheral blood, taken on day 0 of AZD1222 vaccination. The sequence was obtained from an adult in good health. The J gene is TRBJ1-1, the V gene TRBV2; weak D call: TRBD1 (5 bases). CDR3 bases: TGTGCCAGCAGTGTGGGTGGACATAGGGGTCTCATTGAAGCTTTCTTT. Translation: CASSVGGHRGLIEAFF.